These 11 T cell receptor beta chains were all obtained from the same sample, sequenced in a study of molecular identifiers for immune sequencing clone quantification. TCRdb called the PCR reads again in MiXCR, with one record for every CDR3 protein. The sample contains around 89,000 distinct CDR3 sequences, roughly 19% of which appear only once. Sequencing was carried out using naive CD8+ T cells from blood, with Jurkat cell RNA spiked in. Described subset: FACS-sorted CD8+CD4-CCR7+CD45RA+ naive T cells. The source is a human donor in good health. Some libraries in this study had Jurkat cell RNA spiked in.

This clonotype was seen more than once but under ten times. Possible read error: a much larger clone is one base away. The rearrangement uses TRBV6-2 or TRBV6-3 and TRBJ2-1, with D possibly being TRBD1 (7 bases). There are 14 residues in the CDR3. The V and J ends lost 6 bases and 7 bases respectively, with 16 bases between them. Germline V CDR1 and CDR2: MNHEY, SVGEGT. The CDR3 coding sequence is TGTGCCAGCAGGATAGGGGGCGGGACGAATGAGCAGTTCTTC. It codes for CASRIGGGTNEQFF.

This clonotype has a count of ten or more. CDR3 protein: CASSPTGTGVYGYTF. CDR3 sequence (DNA): TGTGCCAGCTCACCAACCGGGACAGGCGTCTATGGCTACACCTTC. The rearrangement joins TRBV18 to TRBJ1-2, with 8 positions matching TRBD1. After removal of 2 bases from V and 4 bases from J, the junction contained 6 bases not matched to a gene. The CDR3 totals 15 residues. Germline values: CDR1 KGHSH, CDR2 LQKENI.

As regards this clonotype: Just one base apart from a much larger clone, this may be a read error. The chain joins TRBV6-2 or TRBV6-3 to TRBJ1-1; 7 nucleotides agree with TRBD1. This CDR3 comprises 12 residues. V lost 10 bases to trimming and J lost 7 bases; unmatched junction nucleotides: 9. CDR1 and CDR2 (germline): MNHEY, SVGEGT. The CDR3 spells CAIRGGADEAFF. In DNA, the CDR3 is TGTGCCATCAGGGGGGGGGCGGATGAAGCTTTCTTT.

Ten or more counts support this clonotype. The rearrangement joins TRBV7-8 to TRBJ2-5; 7 nucleotides match TRBD2. V lost 5 bases and J lost 4; bases outside the gene matches: 10. The germline CDR1 and CDR2 sequences are SGHVS and FQNEAQ. The CDR3 contains 15 residues. CDR3 sequence: CASSPPGLHRETQYF. Written as DNA, the CDR3 is TGTGCCAGCAGCCCCCCGGGACTACATCGAGAGACCCAGTACTTC.

Worth noting for this clonotype: A much larger clone lies one base from this, so it may be a read error. V gene TRBV3-1 combines with J gene TRBJ2-3; no firm D call. Germline CDR1 is LGHDT and CDR2 is YNNKEL (reference sequence). The CDR3 has 15 residues. The CDR3 coding sequence is TGTGCCAGCAGCCAAGGGACGAGTAGCACAGATACGCTGTATTTT. Residues: CASSQGTSSTDTLYF.

In its sample, this clonotype was seen many times. The chain is built from TRBV7-8 and TRBJ2-7; D is uncertain. V was shortened by 1 base and J by 6 bases, with 7 bases between the two germline ends. CDR3 length: 12 residues. The germline CDR1 and CDR2 sequences are SGHVS and FQNEAQ. The CDR3 nucleotides are TGTGCCAGCAGCTTAGATAACCCCGAGCAGTACTTC. Amino acid sequence: CASSLDNPEQYF.

A remark on this clonotype: At one end the junction does not follow the germline gene, possibly because of a read error. This rearrangement joins TRBV5-3 to TRBJ1-1; D may be TRBD1 (5 bases). TRBV5-3 is labeled an ORF, and its function is uncertain. The length of the CDR3 is 11 residues. The CDR3 nucleotides read TGTGCCAGCAGCTTAGAGGTCGGGACGGAGTTT. Translating it yields CASSLEVGTEF.

V gene TRBV28 combines with J gene TRBJ2-7; 10 bases fit TRBD2. Trimming took 10 bases from V and 0 from J; bases not matched to a gene: 6. Germline V CDR1 and CDR2: MDHEN, SYDVKM. The CDR3 covers 14 residues. Here the CDR3 DNA reads TGTGCCACTCGGACTAGCGGAATCTCCTACGAGCAGTACTTC. It specifies CATRTSGISYEQYF.

Ten or more counts support this clonotype. J is TRBJ2-1 and V is TRBV13, with TRBD2 matching over 11 bases. V dropped 5 bases and J dropped 7; count of bases not matched to a gene: 10. In germline, CDR1 is PRHDT, CDR2 FYEKMQ (reference sequence). The CDR3 spans 16 residues. The CDR3 here is CASSPSSSGRSNEQFF. The CDR3 DNA is TGTGCCAGCAGCCCCTCCTCTAGCGGGAGGAGTAATGAGCAGTTCTTC. The full variable domain, completed using reference TRBV13 and TRBJ2-1, is AAGVIQSPRHLIKEKRETATLKCYPIPRHDTVYWYQQGPGQDPQFLISFYEKMQSDKGSIPDRFSAQQFSDYHSELNMSSLELGDSALYFCASSPSSSGRSNEQFFGPGTRLTVL.

This clonotype was counted ten times or more. The V and J genes are TRBV11-2 and TRBJ2-3; D call uncertain. The CDR3 loop spans 15 amino acids. The germline V gene encodes CDR1 SGHAT and CDR2 FQNNGV. Between the trimmed V and J ends, which lost 1 base and 1 base, there was a span of 9 bases. The CDR3: CASSLAVGRTDTQYF. CDR3 DNA sequence: TGTGCCAGCAGCTTAGCTGTGGGTCGCACAGATACGCAGTATTTT.

This clonotype was detected many times. This rearrangement joins TRBV2 to TRBJ2-7; possibly TRBD2 for D (6 bases). Deletions cut 0 bases from V and 0 bases from J, with 9 bases between. The CDR3 has 15 amino acids. CDR1 SNHLY and CDR2 FYNNEI come from the germline V gene. The CDR3 reads CASSEAPGSSYEQYF. The CDR3 nucleotides read TGTGCCAGCAGTGAAGCGCCCGGGAGCTCCTACGAGCAGTACTTC.